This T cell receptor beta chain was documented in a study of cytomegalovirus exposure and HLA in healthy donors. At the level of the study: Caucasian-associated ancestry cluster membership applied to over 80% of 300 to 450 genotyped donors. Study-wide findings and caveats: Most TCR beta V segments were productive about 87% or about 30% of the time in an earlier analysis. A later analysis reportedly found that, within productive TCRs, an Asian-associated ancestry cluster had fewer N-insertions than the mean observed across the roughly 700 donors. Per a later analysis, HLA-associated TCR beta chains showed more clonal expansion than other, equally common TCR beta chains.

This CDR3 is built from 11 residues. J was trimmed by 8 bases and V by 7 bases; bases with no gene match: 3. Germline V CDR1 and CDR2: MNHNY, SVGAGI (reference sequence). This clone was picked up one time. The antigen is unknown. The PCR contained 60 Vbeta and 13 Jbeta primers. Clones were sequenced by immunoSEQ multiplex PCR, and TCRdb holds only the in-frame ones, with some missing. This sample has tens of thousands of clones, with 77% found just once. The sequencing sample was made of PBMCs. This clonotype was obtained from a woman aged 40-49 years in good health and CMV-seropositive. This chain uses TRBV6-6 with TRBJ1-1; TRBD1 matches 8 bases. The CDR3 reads CASTQGAEAFF. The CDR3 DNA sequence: TGTGCCAGCACCCAGGGGGCGGAAGCTTTCTTT.